A selection of T cell receptor beta chains follows, all from one sample in a study of molecular identifiers for immune sequencing clone quantification. TCRdb reprocessed the PCR reads with MiXCR, giving one entry per CDR3 protein. The profile shows 85,000 to 130,000 distinct CDR3 sequences, roughly 38% of them singletons. Sequenced material: naive CD8+ T cells from blood, with Jurkat cell RNA spiked in. Receptor source: a human donor in good health. Some libraries in this study had Jurkat cell RNA spiked in. Both conserved end residues are part of each CDR3. The D gene is left open where the match is weak. The size entry is marked missing in some rows and otherwise reads once, few, many or a size class.

v_call: TRBV7-9; d_call: NA; j_call: TRBJ2-5; clone_size: NA; cdr3_aa: CASSPGVGARETQYF; cdr3_nt: TGTGCCAGCAGCCCGGGCGTGGGGGCGCGGGAGACCCAGTACTTC
v_call: TRBV10-3; d_call: TRBD2; j_call: TRBJ2-7; clone_size: once; cdr3_aa: CAIKLAGGEQYF; cdr3_nt: TGTGCCATCAAGCTAGCGGGAGGCGAGCAGTACTTC
v_call: TRBV4-3; d_call: TRBD1; j_call: TRBJ2-2; clone_size: NA; cdr3_aa: CASSQEATGGYIANTGELFF; cdr3_nt: TGCGCCAGCAGCCAAGAGGCGACAGGGGGCTATATCGCGAACACCGGGGAGCTGTTTTTT
v_call: TRBV2; d_call: TRBD2; j_call: TRBJ2-3; clone_size: NA; cdr3_aa: CANAGLPRADTQYF; cdr3_nt: TGTGCCAACGCGGGACTACCCCGGGCAGATACGCAGTATTTT
v_call: TRBV7-2; d_call: NA; j_call: TRBJ1-1; clone_size: few; cdr3_aa: CASSLLSGDEAFF; cdr3_nt: TGTGCCAGCAGCTTATTGTCAGGCGATGAAGCTTTCTTT
v_call: TRBV7-9; d_call: NA; j_call: TRBJ2-7; clone_size: NA; cdr3_aa: CASSEGQAGEQYF; cdr3_nt: TGTGCCAGCAGCGAGGGCCAGGCCGGCGAGCAGTACTTC
v_call: TRBV9; d_call: NA; j_call: TRBJ2-1; clone_size: many; cdr3_aa: CASSVDTTYNEQFF; cdr3_nt: TGTGCCAGCAGCGTGGACACTACCTACAATGAGCAGTTCTTC
v_call: TRBV6-5; d_call: NA; j_call: TRBJ2-7; clone_size: NA; cdr3_aa: CASSYGGSGYEQYF; cdr3_nt: TGTGCCAGCAGTTATGGAGGGTCAGGGTACGAGCAGTACTTC
v_call: TRBV5-6; d_call: NA; j_call: TRBJ2-7; clone_size: many; cdr3_aa: CASSFSSRKGEQYF; cdr3_nt: TGTGCCAGCAGCTTCTCTAGCAGGAAGGGGGAGCAGTACTTC
v_call: TRBV29-1; d_call: NA; j_call: TRBJ1-1; clone_size: many; cdr3_aa: CSVDLSQNTEAFF; cdr3_nt: TGCAGCGTTGATCTCAGCCAGAACACTGAAGCTTTCTTT
v_call: TRBV11-2; d_call: NA; j_call: TRBJ1-3; clone_size: few; cdr3_aa: CASSLEGSSGNTIYF; cdr3_nt: TGTGCCAGCAGCTTAGAAGGGAGTTCTGGAAACACCATATATTTT
v_call: TRBV7-9; d_call: NA; j_call: TRBJ2-5; clone_size: many; cdr3_aa: CASSFLLLSDSQETQYF; cdr3_nt: TGTGCCAGCAGCTTCCTACTACTCTCGGACAGCCAAGAGACCCAGTACTTC
v_call: TRBV28; d_call: TRBD1; j_call: TRBJ1-2; clone_size: many; cdr3_aa: CASTGTASYYGYTF; cdr3_nt: TGTGCCAGCACCGGGACAGCCTCCTACTATGGCTACACCTTC
v_call: TRBV2; d_call: NA; j_call: TRBJ2-3; clone_size: once; cdr3_aa: CASSGFTQYF; cdr3_nt: TGTGCCAGCAGCGGTTTTACGCAGTATTTT